This T cell receptor (beta chain) appears in the sequencing data of a study of blood T cell repertoires in COVID-19. Study as a whole: From the United States, Italy and Spain came samples of acute and convalescent COVID-19. Sources were T cells, B-cell-depleted T cells, or PBMCs; the material itself was cDNA or gDNA.

V lost 3 bases to trimming and J lost 0 bases, with 10 bases between them. The CDR3 is made up of 15 amino acids. Germline CDR1 ENHRY, CDR2 SYGVKD. The authors' processing: Estimation of nucleated cell counts relied on the amplification of reference gene primers. Only in-frame clones appear in the TCRdb table, and some are missing; sequencing was by immunoSEQ multiplex PCR. V, J and clone size are taken as reported in that table, and D and trimming were inferred from the DNA itself. Among 190,000 or so clones listed, about 87% were seen once. The source of this sequence is a woman between 18 and 30 years old who had recovered from COVID-19. The rearrangement joins TRBV10-3 to TRBJ2-3; D gene uncertain. Sequenced material: peripheral blood. The CDR3 here is CAISDVSPSTDTQYF. The CDR3 DNA sequence: TGTGCCATCAGTGATGTCAGTCCTAGCACAGATACGCAGTATTTT.